This note documents a single TCR beta chain sequence. Its antigen remains unidentified. This sample was taken from a study of shared clonotypes between healthy human individuals. On the study more broadly: Each donor had three CD4 naive, three CD4 memory, two CD8 naive and one CD8 memory plate.

CDR3 length equals 14 residues. V was clipped by 2 bases and J by 5 bases; unmatched bases: 0. Per germline, CDR1 MNHEY and CDR2 SMNVEV (reference sequence). Study conclusions and caveats: It was the non-shared clonotypes that had lower generation probabilities than clonotypes shared by all four donors.

Deep-level running was used for the assay. The method was immunoSEQ multiplex PCR; TCRdb's version includes in-frame clones alone and lacks a portion of them. The profile covers around 2,000,000 clones, with 85% to 95% appearing a single time and roughly 0.13% taken by the ten largest. This chain uses TRBV27 with TRBJ2-2; 9 nucleotides align to TRBD2. Sequencing was performed on naive CD4+ T cells sorted from blood. The subset was: CD45RA+ positively selected. This clonotype was sampled from a man between 18 and 35 years old in good health. The CDR3 spells CASSLLAGTGELFF. CDR3 coding DNA: TGTGCCAGCAGTTTACTAGCGGGAACCGGGGAGCTGTTTTTT.